The clone carrying this T cell receptor beta chain was counted between two and nine times. The CDR3 consists of 14 residues. CDR1 is MDHEN and CDR2 is SYDVKM in the germline V gene. Trimming took off 5 bases at V and 0 bases at J, with 11 bases between the two ends. Researchers built TCR beta libraries using quantitative 5'-RACE with molecular barcodes. TCRdb reprocessed the 5' RACE reads via MiXCR and lists one record per CDR3 protein. Of 200,000 to 250,000 distinct CDR3 sequences listed, roughly a tenth are singletons. The source of the sample is a study of CD8 T cells in ankylosing spondylitis. Input material: blood, either unsorted or a sorted T cell fraction (not recorded which). This chain joins TRBV28 and TRBJ2-7, with D possibly matching TRBD2 (6 bases). This TCR was sampled from a male donor with ankylosing spondylitis or in good health (not recorded which). DNA for the CDR3: TGTGCCAGCAGTCTTACGGGGGTCTCCTACGAGCAGTACTTC. Translating gives CASSLTGVSYEQYF.